These 28 T cell receptor beta chains originate from one sample sequenced in a study of OX40 agonist ivuxolimab in advanced cancers. Assay: immunoSEQ multiplex PCR; the TCRdb copy retains only in-frame clones and omits some. The data contain tens of thousands of clones, about nine tenths of them seen just once; the ten biggest clones take up roughly 4.5%. This material consisted of CD4+ or CD8+ T cells sorted from blood, taken in a trial of the OX40 agonist ivuxolimab. Receptor source: an adult with an advanced solid tumor such as melanoma, head and neck, liver or kidney cancer.

The chain joins TRBV29-1 to TRBJ2-5; TRBD2 aligns across 9 bases. V gave up 1 base and J gave up 5 bases; unmatched junction bases: 14. CDR1 and CDR2 from the germline V gene are SQVTM and ANQGSEA. The CDR3 runs 17 residues. As DNA, the CDR3 is TGCAGCGTTGAAGGACCGGGACTAGCAGTTGGCGATGAGACCCAGTACTTC. Its translation is CSVEGPGLAVGDETQYF.

The V call is TRBV7-9, the J call TRBJ2-3; D may be TRBD1 (5 bases). There are 14 residues in the CDR3. Trimming took off 3 bases at V and 0 bases at J, with 7 bases between the two ends. Looked up from germline, CDR1 is SEHNR and CDR2 is FQNEAQ (reference sequence). CDR3 sequence: CASSLGLSTDTQYF. The CDR3 DNA reads TGTGCCAGCAGCTTGGGGCTTAGCACAGATACGCAGTATTTT.

The chain employs TRBV4-1 and TRBJ1-1, with unresolved D. CDR3 size: 20 residues. Germline V gives CDR1 MGHRA, CDR2 YSYEKL. V was clipped by 1 base and J by 0 bases, with 24 bases between them. CDR3 residues: CASSQGSLGLSTRMNTEAFF. The CDR3 nucleotides are TGCGCCAGCAGCCAAGGCTCCCTTGGGCTTTCTACGCGAATGAACACTGAAGCTTTCTTT.

The chain is built from TRBV7-3 and TRBJ2-5, with 9 nucleotides matching TRBD2. CDR1 and CDR2 from the germline V gene are SGHTA and FQGTGA. J gave up 5 bases and V 3 bases, and 10 bases lay outside the gene matches. The CDR3 covers 16 residues. CDR3 bases: TGTGCCAGCAGCTTCCGAAGGTTAGCGGGAGAGGAGACCCAGTACTTC. This sequence encodes CASSFRRLAGEETQYF.

This chain links TRBV5-4 with TRBJ2-7; 10 bases align to TRBD2. Germline CDR1 reads SGHNT; CDR2 reads YYREEE (reference sequence). The CDR3 length is 15 residues. The V and J ends lost 1 base and 7 bases, in that order; junction bases with no gene match: 8. DNA of the CDR3: TGTGCCAGCAGCTTGTTGGCTAGCGGGAGTGAAGAGCAGTACTTC. This sequence encodes CASSLLASGSEEQYF.

The chain recombines TRBV11-2 with TRBJ2-1; possible D gene TRBD2, 6 bases. The CDR3 totals 15 residues. V was shortened by 2 bases and J by 2 bases, with 10 bases between the two germline ends. Germline values: CDR1 SGHAT, CDR2 FQNNGV. The CDR3 region is CASSLLTGAYNEQFF. The CDR3 DNA follows: TGTGCCAGCAGCTTACTGACGGGAGCCTACAATGAGCAGTTCTTC.

The gene calls are TRBV21-1 and TRBJ2-3; the listed D gene, TRBD2, was not tested against the DNA. TRBV21-1 is assigned pseudogene status. The CDR3 is 15 amino acids. The CDR3 region has the DNA TGTGCCAGCCCAGGGGGGGGACTAGGAGTAGATACGCAGTATTTT. Protein product: CASPGGGLGVDTQYF.

The rearrangement joins TRBV28 to TRBJ1-2; no reliable D call. Trimming cost V 2 bases and J 2 bases, with 9 bases left between them. The germline gives CDR1 MDHEN, CDR2 SYDVKM. There are 14 residues in the CDR3. CDR3 sequence: CASSLGSSNYGYTF. CDR3 nucleotides: TGTGCCAGCAGTTTAGGGTCATCGAACTATGGCTACACCTTC.

V usage is TRBV6-5 and J usage is TRBJ1-3, with TRBD1 matching over 10 bases. J was trimmed by 6 bases and V by 9 bases; bases with no gene match: 11. Looked up from germline, CDR1 is MNHEY and CDR2 is SVGAGI. The CDR3 totals 15 residues. The CDR3 sequence: CASPPPGQGQNTIYF. The CDR3 region has the DNA TGTGCCAGTCCCCCGCCGGGACAGGGGCAAAACACCATATATTTT.

This chain links TRBV5-1 with TRBJ2-3, with 9 nucleotides matching TRBD1. Germline CDR1 reads SGHRS; CDR2 reads YFSETQ. V lost 3 bases to trimming and J lost 4 bases; unmatched junction nucleotides: 6. There are 15 residues in the CDR3. The CDR3 here is CASSSRDREADTQYF. CDR3 nucleotide sequence: TGCGCCAGCAGCTCCCGGGACAGGGAGGCAGATACGCAGTATTTT.

The genes are TRBV6-5 and TRBJ2-1, with D possibly being TRBD1 (6 bases). Germline CDR1 and CDR2: MNHEY and SVGAGI. V was cut by 6 bases and J by 5 bases, with 17 bases left in between. The CDR3 extends over 15 amino acids. The CDR3 region is CASRTFGTPDNEQFF. The CDR3 DNA is TGTGCCAGCAGAACCTTCGGGACACCCGACAATGAGCAGTTCTTC.

This sequence joins TRBV5-4 and TRBJ2-3, with unresolved D. Trimming removed 3 bases from V and 2 bases from J, with 7 bases in between. The CDR3 has 13 residues. Looked up from germline, CDR1 is SGHNT and CDR2 is YYREEE (reference sequence). The DNA of the CDR3 is TGTGCCAGCAGCTCTCAACTCACAGATACGCAGTATTTT. As protein: CASSSQLTDTQYF.

The CDR3 loop reads CASSSSGGGADTQYF. CDR3 nucleotides: TGTGCCAGCAGTTCCAGCGGGGGGGGAGCAGATACGCAGTATTTT. The chain joins TRBV6-5 to TRBJ2-3; 10 bases are a match to TRBD2. The CDR3 spans 15 residues. CDR1 is MNHEY and CDR2 is SVGAGI in the germline V gene. J lost 4 bases, V lost 4 bases, and 5 bases had no gene match.

CDR3 sequence (DNA): TGCGCCAGCAGCTTACGAGACAGAACCGGGGAGCTGTTTTTT. It yields the protein CASSLRDRTGELFF. This chain joins TRBV5-1 and TRBJ2-2; perhaps TRBD1 as D (5 bases). The ends were cut back, 2 bases at V and 5 bases at J, with 10 bases in the middle. Germline assignment: CDR1 SGHRS and CDR2 YFSETQ. The CDR3 is made up of 14 amino acids.

This clone was recorded only once. This rearrangement joins TRBV28 to TRBJ2-3; tentative D call: TRBD1 (5 bases). This CDR3 region has 12 residues. V was trimmed by 5 bases and J by 5 bases, leaving 8 bases between them. The V gene's germline CDR1 is MDHEN and CDR2 SYDVKM. The CDR3 sequence is CASSKTVDTQYF. CDR3 bases: TGTGCCAGCAGTAAGACAGTAGATACGCAGTATTTT. Looking up the rest from reference TRBV28 and TRBJ2-3 gives the full variable domain: DVKVTQSSRYLVKRTGEKVFLECVQDMDHENMFWYRQDPGLGLRLIYFSYDVKMKEKGDIPEGYSVSREKKERFSLILESASTNQTSMYLCASSKTVDTQYFGPGTRLTVL.

The chain recombines TRBV5-4 with TRBJ2-1; possibly TRBD1 for D (5 bases). The CDR3 contains 13 residues. The germline V gene has CDR1 SGHNT and CDR2 YYREEE (reference sequence). V lost 4 bases and J 6 bases, leaving 11 bases between the germline ends. DNA for the CDR3: TGTGCCAGCAGCACCGGACACCGCAATGAGCAGTTCTTC. Translating it yields CASSTGHRNEQFF.

There are a few counts of this clone. The chain is built from TRBV15 and TRBJ1-4, with TRBD1 matching over 9 bases. V dropped 0 bases and J dropped 7; count of bases not matched to a gene: 6. Germline lookup yields CDR1 LNHNV and CDR2 YYDKDF (reference sequence). This CDR3 is built from 16 residues. This CDR3 is CATSREIQGAGEKLFF. The CDR3 coding sequence is TGTGCCACCAGCAGAGAAATACAGGGGGCCGGTGAAAAACTGTTTTTT.

The chain links TRBV7-9 to TRBJ2-7; TRBD2 matches 8 bases. Germline assignment: CDR1 SEHNR and CDR2 FQNEAQ (reference sequence). V gave up 2 bases and J gave up 6 bases; unmatched junction bases: 6. CDR3 length: 14 residues. CDR3 bases: TGTGCCAGCAGCTTACAGTCCGCGGGGGGCGAGCAGTACTTC. Residues: CASSLQSAGGEQYF.

The chain is built from TRBV5-1 and TRBJ2-4; 8 bases fit TRBD1. Germline lookup yields CDR1 SGHRS and CDR2 YFSETQ. This CDR3 comprises 16 residues. V was pared by 3 bases and J by 7 bases, with 12 bases of the junction left unmatched. The CDR3, as DNA: TGCGCCAGCAGCTCTGCAACCCCAGGGGGCTGGAACATTCAGTACTTC. The encoded protein is CASSSATPGGWNIQYF.

The chain uses TRBV28 and TRBJ1-1; no definite D call. CDR1 and CDR2 (germline): MDHEN, SYDVKM. The CDR3 sequence is 16 residues long. Between the trimmed V and J ends, which lost 7 bases and 1 base, there was a span of 19 bases. The CDR3 DNA follows: TGTGCCAGCATTTTTCCCCCAGGTAAGGGGAACACTGAAGCTTTCTTT. Translating gives CASIFPPGKGNTEAFF.

This rearrangement joins TRBV11-2 to TRBJ2-5; a weak D match, TRBD1 (7 bases). CDR1 is SGHAT, CDR2 FQNNGV, per germline. V was pared by 5 bases and J by 4 bases, with 14 bases between. The CDR3 spans 14 residues. CDR3 amino acids: CASSPGGGPETQYF. CDR3 nucleotides: TGTGCCAGCAGCCCCGGAGGGGGCCCAGAGACCCAGTACTTC.

The V gene is TRBV28, the J gene TRBJ1-1; D is perhaps TRBD1 (5 bases). Germline V CDR1 and CDR2: MDHEN, SYDVKM. CDR3 length: 15 residues. V lost 5 bases, J lost 6 bases, and 19 bases lay in between. Written as DNA, the CDR3 is TGTGCCAGCAGTCCGAGGACACTGACAGATTCTGAAGCTTTCTTT. This sequence encodes CASSPRTLTDSEAFF.

The chain is built from TRBV10-1 and TRBJ1-1; 9 bases align to TRBD1. CDR1 and CDR2 from the germline V gene are WNHNN and SYGVQD (reference sequence). V lost 0 bases to trimming and J lost 5 bases; unmatched junction nucleotides: 4. This CDR3 region has 15 residues. CDR3 nucleotides: TGCGCCAGCAGTGAGTCCGGGACAGGGATGACTGAAGCTTTCTTT. This codes for CASSESGTGMTEAFF.

The V gene is TRBV27, the J gene TRBJ2-3; 9 bases line up with TRBD2. J was trimmed by 4 bases and V by 10 bases; bases with no gene match: 12. The CDR3 totals 15 residues. CDR1 is MNHEY and CDR2 is SMNVEV in the germline V gene (reference sequence). CDR3 region: CATKFSGSSADTQYF. The CDR3 DNA follows: TGTGCCACCAAATTTAGCGGGAGTTCCGCAGATACGCAGTATTTT.

This chain joins TRBV6-6 and TRBJ2-7, with D hard to call. CDR3 size: 15 residues. Germline V CDR1 and CDR2: MNHNY, SVGAGI (reference sequence). The ends were cut back, 4 bases at V and 0 bases at J, with 13 bases in the middle. DNA of the CDR3: TGTGCCAGCAGTTCCCCCGGACGGAGCTCCTACGAGCAGTACTTC. Its protein is CASSSPGRSSYEQYF.

This clone was counted only a few times. The chain recombines TRBV5-6 with TRBJ1-5; 9 bases line up with TRBD1. The junction had 5 bases not matched to a gene; V was cut back by 3 bases and J by 1 base. Germline V lookup: CDR1 SGHDT, CDR2 YYEEEE. The CDR3 length is 16 residues. This CDR3 reads CASSYTGGQSNQPQHF. The CDR3 DNA is TGTGCCAGCAGCTACACAGGGGGCCAAAGCAATCAGCCCCAGCATTTT. Complete variable domain (other parts from reference TRBV5-6 and TRBJ1-5): DAGVTQSPTHLIKTRGQQVTLRCSPKSGHDTVSWYQQALGQGPQFIFQYYEEEERQRGNFPDRFSGHQFPNYSSELNVNALLLGDSALYLCASSYTGGQSNQPQHFGDGTRLSIL.

The chain joins TRBV7-8 to TRBJ2-3; perhaps TRBD1 as D (5 bases). Trimming took 2 bases from V and 3 from J, leaving 24 bases between them. The germline gives CDR1 SGHVS, CDR2 FQNEAQ. The CDR3 runs to 19 residues. The CDR3 region has the DNA TGTGCCAGCAGCTTATTGGGTCCTTTGGACACTACTTATACAGATACGCAGTATTTT. It is translated as CASSLLGPLDTTYTDTQYF.

The chain combines TRBV6-5 with TRBJ2-1, with a tentative D call TRBD2 (6 bases). CDR1 is MNHEY, CDR2 SVGAGI, per germline. The V gene lost 7 bases and the J gene lost 2 bases, with 15 bases spanning the gap. The CDR3 spans 15 residues. The CDR3 region is CASTMDAGPYNEQFF. The CDR3 DNA is TGTGCCAGCACCATGGACGCGGGACCCTACAATGAGCAGTTCTTC.